The rows below give T cell receptor beta chains drawn from one sample of a study of T cell changes during pregnancy in multiple sclerosis. Libraries were prepared by immunoSEQ multiplex PCR; TCRdb keeps only in-frame clonotypes and omits some of them. The sample yields 50,000 to 75,000 clones, 91% seen once. The sequenced sample was peripheral blood, obtained after pregnancy. The receptor source for this set is a female donor in good health, enrolled as a control in a pregnancy study. The CDR3 runs from the conserved cysteine through the conserved F or W. The order of the fields is V gene, clone size, J gene, D gene, CDR3 protein, CDR3 DNA. D genes are given only for firm matches. Expanded clones get a size class; other rows say once, few or many, or leave the size out.

v_call: TRBV18
clone_size: NA
j_call: TRBJ1-2
d_call: TRBD1
cdr3_aa: CASSPRTDRGVNSGYYGYTF
cdr3_nt: TGTGCCAGCTCACCACGAACTGACAGGGGGGTCAACTCAGGCTACTATGGCTACACCTTC

v_call: TRBV5-8
clone_size: NA
j_call: TRBJ1-2
d_call: TRBD1
cdr3_aa: CASSLAGLGQGKGGYTF
cdr3_nt: TGTGCCAGCAGCTTGGCCGGTTTGGGACAGGGCAAGGGTGGCTACACCTTC

v_call: TRBV5-4
clone_size: NA
j_call: TRBJ2-7
d_call: NA
cdr3_aa: CASSLRRGDYEQYF
cdr3_nt: TGTGCCAGCAGCCTAAGGAGGGGCGACTACGAGCAGTACTTC

v_call: TRBV9
clone_size: NA
j_call: TRBJ2-3
d_call: NA
cdr3_aa: CASSVAAGDTQYF
cdr3_nt: TGTGCCAGCAGCGTAGCCGCGGGGGATACGCAGTATTTT

v_call: TRBV5-6
clone_size: few
j_call: TRBJ1-1
d_call: NA
cdr3_aa: CASSFFDRRKGPEAFF
cdr3_nt: TGTGCCAGCAGCTTCTTTGACAGGAGGAAAGGCCCTGAAGCTTTCTTT

v_call: TRBV9
clone_size: NA
j_call: TRBJ2-7
d_call: NA
cdr3_aa: CASSPEGIYEQYF
cdr3_nt: TGTGCCAGCAGCCCGGAGGGTATCTACGAGCAGTACTTC

v_call: TRBV30
clone_size: NA
j_call: TRBJ1-2
d_call: TRBD1
cdr3_aa: CAWSKGTGEGYTF
cdr3_nt: TGTGCCTGGAGTAAGGGGACAGGGGAGGGCTACACCTTC

v_call: TRBV15
clone_size: once
j_call: TRBJ2-7
d_call: TRBD2
cdr3_aa: CATSRDWASGFYEQYF
cdr3_nt: TGTGCCACCAGCAGAGATTGGGCTAGCGGGTTCTACGAGCAGTACTTC

v_call: TRBV30
clone_size: NA
j_call: TRBJ1-6
d_call: NA
cdr3_aa: CAFRTGTFGNSPLHF
cdr3_nt: TGTGCCTTCCGGACCGGGACATTCGGTAATTCACCCCTCCACTTT

v_call: TRBV5-6
clone_size: NA
j_call: TRBJ1-2
d_call: TRBD1
cdr3_aa: CASSLPMGQSSAGYTF
cdr3_nt: TGTGCCAGCAGCCTACCCATGGGACAGTCGAGTGCTGGCTACACCTTC

v_call: TRBV7-9
clone_size: NA
j_call: TRBJ2-7
d_call: NA
cdr3_aa: CASSSTGQRYYEQYF
cdr3_nt: TGTGCCAGCAGCTCTACCGGACAGCGATACTACGAGCAGTACTTC

v_call: TRBV5-6
clone_size: NA
j_call: TRBJ2-3
d_call: NA
cdr3_aa: CASSPRSWTEFTDTQYF
cdr3_nt: TGTGCCAGCAGCCCGCGGTCATGGACAGAATTCACAGATACGCAGTATTTT

v_call: TRBV4-3
clone_size: NA
j_call: TRBJ1-1
d_call: NA
cdr3_aa: CASSLDGVQNTEAFF
cdr3_nt: TGCGCCAGCAGCCTTGACGGGGTTCAGAACACTGAAGCTTTCTTT

v_call: TRBV5-5
clone_size: NA
j_call: TRBJ2-3
d_call: NA
cdr3_aa: CASSLRGQVLGTDTQYF
cdr3_nt: TGTGCCAGCAGCTTAAGAGGGCAGGTTCTTGGCACAGATACGCAGTATTTT

v_call: TRBV2
clone_size: NA
j_call: TRBJ1-2
d_call: NA
cdr3_aa: CASSEYQGANYGYTF
cdr3_nt: TGTGCCAGCAGTGAATATCAGGGCGCTAACTATGGCTACACCTTC

v_call: TRBV5-5
clone_size: NA
j_call: TRBJ1-1
d_call: NA
cdr3_aa: CASSLYETGNTEAFF
cdr3_nt: TGTGCCAGCAGCTTGTACGAGACAGGGAACACTGAAGCTTTCTTT

v_call: TRBV5-1
clone_size: NA
j_call: TRBJ1-3
d_call: NA
cdr3_aa: CASSLKATNRNTIYF
cdr3_nt: TGCGCCAGCAGCTTGAAAGCCACGAACCGAAACACCATATATTTT

v_call: TRBV28
clone_size: NA
j_call: TRBJ1-1
d_call: TRBD1
cdr3_aa: CASSSQGGLNTEAFF
cdr3_nt: TGTGCCAGCAGTTCACAGGGGGGATTGAACACTGAAGCTTTCTTT

v_call: TRBV19
clone_size: NA
j_call: TRBJ1-2
d_call: NA
cdr3_aa: CASSPTDGTTINYGYTF
cdr3_nt: TGTGCCAGTAGCCCGACGGACGGGACAACTATTAACTATGGCTACACCTTC

v_call: TRBV13
clone_size: NA
j_call: TRBJ2-1
d_call: NA
cdr3_aa: CASSLGARGDEQFF
cdr3_nt: TGTGCCAGCAGCTTAGGGGCTAGAGGCGATGAGCAGTTCTTC

v_call: TRBV15
clone_size: NA
j_call: TRBJ1-2
d_call: NA
cdr3_aa: CATSRDRRGAYGYTF
cdr3_nt: TGTGCCACCAGCAGAGATCGGCGGGGCGCCTATGGCTACACCTTC

v_call: TRBV5-4
clone_size: NA
j_call: TRBJ2-7
d_call: TRBD1
cdr3_aa: CASRENRGSYEQYF
cdr3_nt: TGTGCCAGCAGAGAAAACAGGGGTTCCTACGAGCAGTACTTC

v_call: TRBV7-3
clone_size: NA
j_call: TRBJ2-3
d_call: NA
cdr3_aa: CASSSESLSTDTQYF
cdr3_nt: TGTGCCAGCAGCTCGGAGAGCCTTAGCACAGATACGCAGTATTTT

v_call: TRBV7-2
clone_size: few
j_call: TRBJ1-5
d_call: TRBD1
cdr3_aa: CASSSTGLSNQPQHF
cdr3_nt: TGTGCCAGCAGCTCGACAGGGTTAAGCAATCAGCCCCAGCATTTT

v_call: TRBV6-1
clone_size: NA
j_call: TRBJ2-4
d_call: TRBD2
cdr3_aa: CASSELRGGLKNIQYF
cdr3_nt: TGTGCCAGCAGTGAGTTGCGCGGGGGGCTCAAAAACATTCAGTACTTC

v_call: TRBV5-4
clone_size: NA
j_call: TRBJ1-6
d_call: NA
cdr3_aa: CASTVGRGGDNSPLHF
cdr3_nt: TGTGCCAGCACTGTCGGACGGGGGGGAGATAATTCACCCCTCCACTTT

v_call: TRBV7-9
clone_size: NA
j_call: TRBJ2-5
d_call: TRBD1
cdr3_aa: CASSVMTGGWETQYF
cdr3_nt: TGTGCCAGCAGCGTGATGACAGGGGGCTGGGAGACCCAGTACTTC

v_call: TRBV6-6
clone_size: NA
j_call: TRBJ2-1
d_call: TRBD2
cdr3_aa: CASSLTSGDGNEQFF
cdr3_nt: TGTGCCAGCAGTCTGACTAGCGGGGACGGAAATGAGCAGTTCTTC

v_call: TRBV19
clone_size: NA
j_call: TRBJ2-2
d_call: NA
cdr3_aa: CASSITGGNTGELFF
cdr3_nt: TGTGCCAGTAGTATAACCGGGGGGAACACCGGGGAGCTGTTTTTT

v_call: TRBV6-1
clone_size: once
j_call: TRBJ2-7
d_call: NA
cdr3_aa: CASRTHSTAGSEQYF
cdr3_nt: TGTGCCAGCCGGACCCACTCGACGGCGGGGTCCGAGCAGTACTTC

v_call: TRBV6-6
clone_size: NA
j_call: TRBJ2-7
d_call: NA
cdr3_aa: CASSYSKLLGDLEQYF
cdr3_nt: TGTGCCAGCAGTTACTCGAAATTATTAGGAGATCTCGAGCAGTACTTC

v_call: TRBV4-1
clone_size: NA
j_call: TRBJ1-1
d_call: NA
cdr3_aa: CASSEAGSFLNTEAFF
cdr3_nt: TGCGCCAGCAGCGAAGCCGGGAGTTTCCTGAACACTGAAGCTTTCTTT

v_call: TRBV18
clone_size: NA
j_call: TRBJ1-1
d_call: NA
cdr3_aa: CASSSQWGGNTEAFF
cdr3_nt: TGTGCCAGCTCTTCCCAGTGGGGAGGGAACACTGAAGCTTTCTTT

v_call: TRBV9
clone_size: NA
j_call: TRBJ2-3
d_call: TRBD2
cdr3_aa: CASSIRLAGGDTQYF
cdr3_nt: TGTGCCAGCAGCATCCGACTAGCGGGCGGCGATACGCAGTATTTT

v_call: TRBV19
clone_size: NA
j_call: TRBJ2-7
d_call: TRBD2
cdr3_aa: CASNDPGLSYEQYF
cdr3_nt: TGTGCCAGTAACGACCCGGGACTATCCTACGAGCAGTACTTC

v_call: TRBV5-1
clone_size: once
j_call: TRBJ1-1
d_call: NA
cdr3_aa: CASAWGGDTEAFF
cdr3_nt: TGCGCCAGCGCCTGGGGGGGTGACACTGAAGCTTTCTTT

v_call: TRBV5-4
clone_size: NA
j_call: TRBJ2-3
d_call: TRBD2
cdr3_aa: CASSPNLAAYLFTSTDTQYF
cdr3_nt: TGTGCCAGCAGCCCGAACCTAGCGGCTTACCTTTTCACTAGCACAGATACGCAGTATTTT

v_call: TRBV29-1
clone_size: NA
j_call: TRBJ1-2
d_call: NA
cdr3_aa: CSVEDYTPNYGYTF
cdr3_nt: TGCAGCGTTGAAGATTACACCCCTAACTATGGCTACACCTTC

v_call: TRBV7-2
clone_size: NA
j_call: TRBJ1-1
d_call: TRBD1
cdr3_aa: CASSLTGGAAGFTEAFF
cdr3_nt: TGTGCCAGCAGCCTAACAGGGGGCGCGGCTGGATTCACTGAAGCTTTCTTT

v_call: TRBV11-2
clone_size: NA
j_call: TRBJ2-1
d_call: NA
cdr3_aa: CASSLGAYNEQFF
cdr3_nt: TGTGCCAGCAGCTTAGGAGCCTACAATGAGCAGTTCTTC

v_call: TRBV30
clone_size: NA
j_call: TRBJ2-7
d_call: TRBD1
cdr3_aa: CAWSVQGAPYEQYF
cdr3_nt: TGTGCCTGGAGTGTACAGGGGGCCCCCTACGAGCAGTACTTC

v_call: TRBV4-3
clone_size: NA
j_call: TRBJ2-7
d_call: NA
cdr3_aa: CASSQGVGQYSYEQYF
cdr3_nt: TGCGCCAGCAGCCAAGGCGTCGGTCAATACTCCTACGAGCAGTACTTC

v_call: TRBV7-6
clone_size: once
j_call: TRBJ2-7
d_call: TRBD2
cdr3_aa: CATGRGDSYEQYF
cdr3_nt: TGTGCAACCGGTCGGGGGGACTCCTACGAGCAGTACTTC

v_call: TRBV6-5
clone_size: NA
j_call: TRBJ1-1
d_call: NA
cdr3_aa: CASSRGVGTEAFF
cdr3_nt: TGTGCCAGCAGTAGAGGTGTCGGCACTGAAGCTTTCTTT

v_call: TRBV7-2
clone_size: NA
j_call: TRBJ1-1
d_call: NA
cdr3_aa: CASSPVVHAVNTEAFF
cdr3_nt: TGTGCCAGCAGCCCAGTTGTCCATGCCGTGAACACTGAAGCTTTCTTT

v_call: TRBV23-1
clone_size: NA
j_call: TRBJ1-5
d_call: NA
cdr3_aa: CASSRPGNELFYSNQPQHF
cdr3_nt: TGCGCCAGCAGTCGCCCCGGGAATGAATTATTCTATAGCAATCAGCCCCAGCATTTT

v_call: TRBV14
clone_size: NA
j_call: TRBJ2-7
d_call: TRBD2
cdr3_aa: CASSRGLAGVEQYF
cdr3_nt: TGTGCCAGCAGCCGGGGACTAGCGGGGGTAGAACAGTACTTC

v_call: TRBV4-3
clone_size: NA
j_call: TRBJ1-1
d_call: NA
cdr3_aa: CASSQDFYPGQNTEAFF
cdr3_nt: TGCGCCAGCAGCCAAGATTTTTATCCGGGACAGAACACTGAAGCTTTCTTT

v_call: TRBV5-1
clone_size: NA
j_call: TRBJ1-1
d_call: TRBD1
cdr3_aa: CASSDRTGFPTEAFF
cdr3_nt: TGCGCCAGCAGCGACCGGACAGGCTTTCCCACTGAAGCTTTCTTT

v_call: TRBV7-8
clone_size: NA
j_call: TRBJ2-7
d_call: NA
cdr3_aa: CASSSGSGVPYEQYF
cdr3_nt: TGTGCCAGCAGCTCGGGGTCCGGGGTCCCCTACGAGCAGTACTTC

v_call: TRBV28
clone_size: NA
j_call: TRBJ2-7
d_call: NA
cdr3_aa: CASSFQTGSSYEQYF
cdr3_nt: TGTGCCAGCAGTTTCCAGACAGGATCTTCCTACGAGCAGTACTTC

v_call: TRBV6-1
clone_size: NA
j_call: TRBJ1-4
d_call: TRBD1
cdr3_aa: CASNQDRENEKLFF
cdr3_nt: TGTGCCAGCAACCAGGACAGGGAGAATGAAAAACTGTTTTTT

v_call: TRBV6-5
clone_size: NA
j_call: TRBJ2-7
d_call: NA
cdr3_aa: CASSNGHSYEQYF
cdr3_nt: TGTGCCAGCAGCAACGGACATTCCTACGAGCAGTACTTC

v_call: TRBV5-8
clone_size: NA
j_call: TRBJ1-2
d_call: TRBD1
cdr3_aa: CASSGSLEQGAPDYGYTF
cdr3_nt: TGTGCCAGCAGTGGTTCGCTCGAGCAGGGGGCGCCAGACTATGGCTACACCTTC

v_call: TRBV19
clone_size: NA
j_call: TRBJ1-5
d_call: NA
cdr3_aa: CASSIDSRPQHF
cdr3_nt: TGTGCCAGTAGTATCGACTCGCGGCCCCAGCATTTT